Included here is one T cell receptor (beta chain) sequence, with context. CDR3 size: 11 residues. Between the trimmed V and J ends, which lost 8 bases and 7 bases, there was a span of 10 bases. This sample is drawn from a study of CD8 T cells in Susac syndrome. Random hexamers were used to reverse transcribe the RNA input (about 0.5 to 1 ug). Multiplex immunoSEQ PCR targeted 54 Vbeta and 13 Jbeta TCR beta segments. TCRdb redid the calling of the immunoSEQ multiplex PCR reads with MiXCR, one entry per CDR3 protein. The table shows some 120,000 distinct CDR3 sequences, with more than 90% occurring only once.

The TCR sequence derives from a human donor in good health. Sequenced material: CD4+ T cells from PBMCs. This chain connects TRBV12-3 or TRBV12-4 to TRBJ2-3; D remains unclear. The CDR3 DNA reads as TGTGCCAGCTCCGCAGGTTATACGCAGTATTTT. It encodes CASSAGYTQYF.